These 15 T cell receptor beta chains share one sample of origin, sequenced in a study of blood T cell repertoires in COVID-19. The data were produced by immunoSEQ multiplex PCR, yet TCRdb's version contains in-frame clones alone and is incomplete. Here the sample spans 330,000 or so clones, over 75% being singletons. Input material: PBMCs or T cells enriched from blood (not recorded which). These receptors were collected from a man aged 40-49 years in a cohort exposed to, infected with or recovered from COVID-19 (not recorded which).

A few counts support this clone. The CDR3 DNA is TGCGCCAGCAGCCCGGAATGGACAGGGGCTCGGAACATTCAGTACTTC. This translates into CASSPEWTGARNIQYF. The chain recombines TRBV4-1 with TRBJ2-4, with 9 positions matching TRBD1. The CDR3 runs 16 residues. The germline gives CDR1 MGHRA, CDR2 YSYEKL. V shed 4 bases, J shed 7 bases, and the junction held 11 bases outside the gene matches.

Details on this clone: This sample includes further DNA sequences coding for the same CDR3. V gene TRBV18 combines with J gene TRBJ2-2; 9 bases are a match to TRBD1. The ends lost 0 bases at V and 4 bases at J; junction bases unmatched: 3. The CDR3 spans 16 residues. Per the germline V gene, CDR1 is KGHSH and CDR2 is LQKENI. This CDR3 reads CASSPPTGGGTGELFF. The CDR3 DNA follows: TGTGCCAGCTCACCACCAACAGGGGGCGGCACCGGGGAGCTGTTTTTT.

This clone was counted once. The rearrangement uses TRBV3-1 (or the pseudogene TRBV3-2) and TRBJ1-6; the D gene is possibly TRBD1 (5 bases). With 1 base removed from V and 11 bases from J, the gap between germline ends came to 15 bases. The CDR3 loop spans 15 amino acids. Germline V gene sequence: CDR1 LGHDT, CDR2 YNNKEL (reference sequence). CDR3 DNA: TGTGCCAGCAGCCAAGCCTCTCAGGGAAGCCCACCCCTCCACTTT. Translation gives CASSQASQGSPPLHF.

V gene TRBV7-2 combines with J gene TRBJ2-7; 13 bases match TRBD2. The germline V gene encodes CDR1 SGHTA and CDR2 FQGNSA. The CDR3 is 16 amino acids. The ends lost 3 bases at V and 2 bases at J; junction bases unmatched: 4. The CDR3 DNA follows: TGTGCCAGCAGCTTGGGGACTAGCGGGAATGCCTACGAGCAGTACTTC. Translated: CASSLGTSGNAYEQYF.

The chain employs TRBV2 and TRBJ1-5, with D possibly TRBD1 on 5 matching bases. Germline values: CDR1 SNHLY, CDR2 FYNNEI. The germline V and J ends were trimmed by 3 bases and 6 bases, with 12 bases remaining between them. The CDR3 extends over 14 amino acids. CDR3: CASSDREGRQPQHF. Here the CDR3 DNA reads TGTGCCAGCAGTGACAGGGAGGGTCGTCAGCCCCAGCATTTT.

The chain carries TRBV7-2 and TRBJ2-1; a weak D match, TRBD2 (5 bases). The germline gives CDR1 SGHTA, CDR2 FQGNSA. Between the trimmed V and J ends, which lost 5 bases and 5 bases, there was a span of 13 bases. The CDR3 totals 14 residues. The CDR3 coding sequence is TGTGCCAGCAGCGTAGACTACGTCAACAATGAGCAGTTCTTC. This sequence encodes CASSVDYVNNEQFF.

CDR3 sequence: CASSHDSGRANSYNEQFF. The CDR3 DNA sequence: TGCGCCAGCAGTCATGACAGCGGGAGGGCCAACTCCTACAATGAGCAGTTCTTC. The V call is TRBV23-1, the J call TRBJ2-1, with TRBD2 identical over 10 bases. TRBV23-1 is identified as an open reading frame with a role that is uncertain. Unmatched junction bases numbered 8, after V lost 3 bases and J lost 0 bases. The CDR3 has 18 amino acids.

This chain uses TRBV7-3 with TRBJ2-2, with D maybe TRBD1 (6 bases). V dropped 5 bases and J dropped 5 bases, with 15 bases sitting between them. The CDR3 loop spans 15 amino acids. In germline, CDR1 is SGHTA, CDR2 FQGTGA. Here the CDR3 reads CASSKGADRTGELFF. CDR3 in DNA: TGTGCCAGCAGCAAAGGGGCCGACAGGACCGGGGAGCTGTTTTTT.

This clone was detected only a few times. The chain joins TRBV19 to TRBJ1-1; TRBD1 might be the D (5 bases). CDR3 length: 15 residues. Trimming took 1 base from V and 1 from J, leaving 10 bases between them. Germline loops: CDR1 LNHDA, CDR2 SQIVND (reference sequence). The CDR3 DNA follows: TGTGCCAGTAGTATAGGACAGTTAGGGAACACTGAAGCTTTCTTT. Translating gives CASSIGQLGNTEAFF.

J is TRBJ2-2 and V is TRBV4-1, with TRBD1 matching 7 bases. Germline trimming cut 1 base from V and 8 bases from J; bases unmatched to any gene: 7. The CDR3 runs to 15 residues. Germline-derived CDR1 and CDR2 are MGHRA and YSYEKL. The CDR3 sequence is CASSQGQGSRGELFF. CDR3 bases: TGCGCCAGCAGCCAAGGACAGGGTTCGAGGGGGGAGCTGTTTTTT.

This clone was seen once. This chain connects TRBV11-2 to TRBJ2-3; a possible D gene is TRBD2 (7 bases). V was shortened by 8 bases and J by 5 bases, with 20 bases between the two germline ends. From germline, CDR1 is SGHAT and CDR2 FQNNGV. The CDR3 has 15 amino acids. CDR3 bases: TGTGCCAGCTCGGTTTTGGGGGGGCGCGGAGATACGCAGTATTTT. It specifies CASSVLGGRGDTQYF.

The gene calls are TRBV5-1 and TRBJ1-2; a weak D match, TRBD1 (5 bases). Germline V gene lookup returns CDR1 SGHRS and CDR2 YFSETQ. The CDR3 length is 14 residues. V shed 6 bases and J shed 2 bases, with 14 bases lying between them. The CDR3 region is CASTPSRGNYGYTF. CDR3 DNA sequence: TGCGCCAGCACCCCATCCCGGGGGAACTATGGCTACACCTTC. The full variable domain, with the rest looked up from reference TRBV5-1 and TRBJ1-2, is KAGVTQTPRYLIKTRGQQVTLSCSPISGHRSVSWYQQTPGQGLQFLFEYFSETQRNKGNFPGRFSGRQFSNSRSEMNVSTLELGDSALYLCASTPSRGNYGYTFGSGTRLTVV.

The chain employs TRBV19 and TRBJ1-5; 9 bases are shared with TRBD1. The V gene's germline CDR1 is LNHDA and CDR2 SQIVND (reference sequence). V lost 7 bases and J lost 4; bases outside the gene matches: 8. This CDR3 region has 15 residues. The CDR3 DNA follows: TGTGCCAGTAAGGTTAGGACAGGGGTAAATCAGCCCCAGCATTTT. Encoded protein: CASKVRTGVNQPQHF.

The chain recombines TRBV7-9 with TRBJ1-1, with 9 positions matching TRBD1. This CDR3 is built from 14 residues. CDR1 is SEHNR and CDR2 is FQNEAQ in the germline V gene (reference sequence). With 4 bases clipped from V and 1 base from J, the junction kept 1 base outside the gene matches. The CDR3 sequence is CASSSGQGNTEAFF. As DNA, the CDR3 is TGTGCCAGCAGCTCGGGACAGGGGAACACTGAAGCTTTCTTT.

This clone was detected a few times. The V call is TRBV24-1, the J call TRBJ2-6; D call uncertain. The ends were cut back, 6 bases at V and 0 bases at J, with 2 bases in the middle. The CDR3 extends over 13 amino acids. Germline V gene lookup returns CDR1 KGHDR and CDR2 SFDVKD. This CDR3 reads CATSLSGANVLTF. CDR3 in DNA: TGTGCCACCAGTCTCTCTGGGGCCAACGTCCTGACTTTC.